Following are 9 T cell receptor beta chains from one sample sequenced in a study of T-cell memory formation after mild COVID-19 (dated by TCRdb to about 2021). Libraries were prepared through 5' RACE. TCRdb records Illumina NovaSeq 6000 as the sequencer. The raw public reads went through TCRdb reprocessing: fastp at Q25, MiXCR clone calling, in-frame beta chains kept. Every distinct CDR3 protein forms one entry, paired with its most common genes and DNA. The sample contains roughly 250,000 distinct CDR3 sequences, 16% of them found a single time. 22% of the sample rests with the top ten. The source material was PBMCs or a T cell subset sorted from them (not recorded which). These receptors all stem from a man aged 18 to 35 who had mild COVID-19 (a few samples of this study predate the infection). The sample titles of this study are shuffled in the database, so cell type and time point are left out; the donor was told from shared clones.

J is TRBJ2-7 and V is TRBV6-2 or TRBV6-3; D is possibly TRBD2 (6 bases). V was trimmed by 2 bases and J by 0 bases, leaving 8 bases between them. Germline V gene lookup returns CDR1 MNHEY and CDR2 SVGEGT. The CDR3 consists of 14 residues. The CDR3 bases are TGTGCCAGCAGTTACGGGGGGAACTCCTACGAGCAGTACTTC. This gives the protein CASSYGGNSYEQYF.

This chain connects TRBV20-1 to TRBJ2-7, with D possibly TRBD2 on 7 matching bases. Trimming cost V 3 bases and J 7 bases, with 19 bases left between them. Germline-derived CDR1 and CDR2 are DFQATT and SNEGSKA (reference sequence). CDR3 length: 14 residues. CDR3 sequence: CSARDPIQGGEQYV. CDR3 nucleotides: TGCAGTGCTAGGGATCCGATACAGGGAGGGGAGCAGTACGTC.

Ten or more counts support this clonotype. J is TRBJ2-7 and V is TRBV12-3 or TRBV12-4; 8 bases map to TRBD1. CDR3 length equals 14 residues. The trim removed 5 bases at V and 3 bases at J, leaving 6 bases unmatched. This CDR3 reads CASSPGTGVYEQYF. DNA for the CDR3: TGTGCCAGCAGTCCCGGGACAGGTGTCTACGAGCAGTACTTC.

V and J are TRBV3-1 and TRBJ2-1; 9 nucleotides line up with TRBD2. From germline, CDR1 is LGHDT and CDR2 YNNKEL (reference sequence). The CDR3 is made up of 14 amino acids. After removal of 3 bases from V and 10 bases from J, the junction contained 7 bases not matched to a gene. The DNA for the CDR3 is TGTGCCAGCAGCCAGACACTAGCGGGCGGGGAGCAGTTCTTC. Residues: CASSQTLAGGEQFF.

The chain has TRBV7-2 and TRBJ2-3, with D possibly matching TRBD1 (6 bases). Germline loops: CDR1 SGHTA, CDR2 FQGNSA. V lost 5 bases, J lost 2 bases, and 11 bases lay in between. The CDR3 covers 14 residues. The CDR3 here is CASSRDRNTDTQYF. CDR3 nucleotide sequence: TGTGCCAGCAGCCGCGACAGGAACACAGATACGCAGTATTTT. Combining the CDR3 with reference TRBV7-2 and TRBJ2-3 gives the whole variable domain GAGVSQSPSNKVTEKGKDVELRCDPISGHTALYWYRQSLGQGLEFLIYFQGNSAPDKSGLPSDRFSAERTGGSVSTLTIQRTQQEDSAVYLCASSRDRNTDTQYFGPGTRLTVL.

In its sample, this clonotype was seen a few times. CDR3 region: CSALPVEDLTSPSSYEQYV. The CDR3 DNA is TGCAGTGCTCTCCCGGTCGAGGACCTAACTAGCCCTAGCTCCTACGAGCAGTACGTC. This chain uses TRBV20-1 with TRBJ2-7, with D perhaps matching TRBD2 (6 bases). Per germline, CDR1 DFQATT and CDR2 SNEGSKA (reference sequence). V lost 5 bases and J lost 0, with 29 bases in between. The length of the CDR3 is 19 residues.

The chain couples TRBV7-3 to TRBJ2-5; no clear D gene. The germline CDR1 and CDR2 sequences are SGHTA and FQGTGA. The CDR3 is 13 amino acids. V was trimmed by 5 bases and J by 1 base, leaving 8 bases between them. CDR3 DNA sequence: TGTGCCAGCAGCCTTTCCGGCCAAGAGACCCAGTACTTC. This sequence encodes CASSLSGQETQYF.

V is TRBV6-2 or TRBV6-3 and J is TRBJ1-5; D unclear. Trimming pared 0 bases from V and 4 bases from J, leaving 16 bases between. Per the germline V gene, CDR1 is MNHEY and CDR2 is SVGEGT. This CDR3 is 17 amino acids long. The CDR3 region is CASSYSPRAAVNQPQHF. CDR3 coding DNA: TGTGCCAGCAGTTACTCGCCCCGGGCAGCCGTAAATCAGCCCCAGCATTTT.

The chain recombines TRBV6-6 with TRBJ1-1; TRBD1 matches at 9 bases. CDR1 MNHNY and CDR2 SVGAGI come from the germline V gene (reference sequence). The CDR3 extends over 15 amino acids. V lost 4 bases and J lost 5; bases outside the gene matches: 8. The CDR3 protein is CASSSMDRGGTEAFF. CDR3 sequence (DNA): TGTGCCAGCAGTTCCATGGACAGGGGAGGGACTGAAGCTTTCTTT.